These 31 T cell receptor beta chains originate from one sample sequenced in a study of OX40 agonist ivuxolimab in advanced cancers. Assay used: immunoSEQ multiplex PCR; TCRdb lists only in-frame clones, some missing. The sample records about 59,000 clones, around 92% being singletons. Sequenced material: CD4+ or CD8+ T cells sorted from blood, taken in a trial of the OX40 agonist ivuxolimab. These receptors were obtained from an adult with an advanced solid tumor such as melanoma, head and neck, liver or kidney cancer.

The chain uses TRBV4-1 and TRBJ1-1; the D gene is possibly TRBD1 (6 bases). There are 17 residues in the CDR3. Germline V CDR1 and CDR2: MGHRA, YSYEKL. The V end was cut by 3 bases, the J end by 0 bases, with 17 bases between. CDR3 amino acids: CASSHGIPGVVNTEAFF. Here the CDR3 DNA reads TGCGCCAGCAGCCATGGGATACCAGGGGTCGTGAACACTGAAGCTTTCTTT.

The chain recombines TRBV12-2 with TRBJ2-1; TRBD2, as called in the table, went unchecked against the DNA. TRBV12-2 is recorded as a pseudogene. The CDR3 is 18 residues long. In nucleotides, the CDR3 is TGTGCAAGTCGCTTAGCGGAAAGCGTCTTCGTCTCCTACAATGAGCAGTTCTTC. Its protein product is CASRLAESVFVSYNEQFF.

The chain employs TRBV6-5 and TRBJ1-1; the match to TRBD1 covers 9 bases. This CDR3 region has 14 residues. Trimming removed 4 bases from V and 7 bases from J; junction bases left unmatched: 7. Germline V CDR1 and CDR2: MNHEY, SVGAGI. The CDR3 is CASSLQGARGEAFF. The CDR3, as DNA: TGTGCCAGCAGTTTACAGGGGGCTAGGGGTGAAGCTTTCTTT.

The rearrangement joins TRBV28 to TRBJ2-7; a weak D match, TRBD2 (6 bases). The germline V gene encodes CDR1 MDHEN and CDR2 SYDVKM. V dropped 1 base and J dropped 0 bases, with 16 bases sitting between them. The CDR3 has 17 residues. Here the CDR3 DNA reads TGTGCCAGCAGTTTATATATCTCCCGGGGGATCTCCTACGAGCAGTACTTC. Translation: CASSLYISRGISYEQYF.

This rearrangement joins TRBV14 to TRBJ2-3; no reliable D call. The CDR3 is made up of 14 amino acids. V lost 4 bases and J lost 2, with 10 bases in between. Germline CDR1 reads SGHDN; CDR2 reads FVKESK. CDR3 sequence (DNA): TGTGCCAGCAGCCTTGGGCTAACCACAGATACGCAGTATTTT. Amino acids: CASSLGLTTDTQYF.

This chain links TRBV30 with TRBJ2-1; the D gene is possibly TRBD2 (6 bases). Germline CDR1 GTSNPN, CDR2 SVGIG (reference sequence). The CDR3 has 11 amino acids. Trimming left V 7 bases short and J 10 bases short, with 14 bases between. In DNA form, the CDR3 reads TGTGCCTACCGATGGGGGGAGGAGCAGTTCTTC. Translation: CAYRWGEEQFF.

The chain recombines TRBV4-3 with TRBJ2-1, with D possibly TRBD1 on 5 matching bases. The CDR3 contains 15 residues. V was cut by 0 bases and J by 4 bases, with 10 bases left in between. CDR1 and CDR2 from the germline V gene are LGHNA and YSLEER. In DNA, the CDR3 is TGCGCCAGCAGCCAAGACAGGGTGGGGTACAATGAGCAGTTCTTC. Amino acids: CASSQDRVGYNEQFF.

The V and J genes are TRBV29-1 and TRBJ2-1; 7 nucleotides match TRBD2. Looked up from germline, CDR1 is SQVTM and CDR2 is ANQGSEA. The CDR3 length is 21 residues. V was clipped by 5 bases and J by 5 bases; unmatched bases: 30. The CDR3 here is CSVRGQASGGNPSSGHNEQFF. CDR3 in DNA: TGCAGCGTTCGTGGTCAGGCTTCGGGAGGAAACCCGTCCTCCGGGCACAATGAGCAGTTCTTC.

Concerning this clone itself: This sample includes further DNA sequences coding for the same CDR3. The chain is built from TRBV9 and TRBJ1-5, with a possible D match to TRBD1 (5 bases). The CDR3 sequence is 13 residues long. Per germline, CDR1 SGDLS and CDR2 YYNGEE. Trimming took 5 bases from V and 7 from J, leaving 13 bases between them. CDR3 sequence: CASSAGTGQPQHF. CDR3 coding DNA: TGTGCCAGCAGTGCCGGGACCGGCCAGCCCCAGCATTTT.

The chain carries TRBV6-5 and TRBJ2-5; TRBD2 agrees at 11 bases. The CDR3 totals 16 residues. CDR1 MNHEY and CDR2 SVGAGI come from the germline V gene. The J segment lost 3 bases and the V segment lost 0 bases, leaving 3 bases of the junction unmatched. CDR3 sequence reads: CASSYSGLAVKETQYF. CDR3 in DNA: TGTGCCAGCAGTTACTCGGGACTAGCGGTGAAAGAGACCCAGTACTTC.

V gene TRBV5-6 combines with J gene TRBJ2-1; 12 positions agree with TRBD2. With V trimmed by 0 bases and J by 9 bases, 13 bases remained unmatched. CDR1 is SGHDT and CDR2 is YYEEEE in the germline V gene. The CDR3 totals 18 residues. CDR3 sequence reads: CASSLAGTSGRSLSEQFF. Written as DNA, the CDR3 is TGTGCCAGCAGCTTGGCAGGGACTAGCGGGCGTAGCTTAAGTGAGCAGTTCTTC.

V is TRBV28 and J is TRBJ2-1; D gene uncertain. Trimming took 2 bases from V and 0 from J, leaving 5 bases between them. Germline CDR1 is MDHEN and CDR2 is SYDVKM. The CDR3 contains 14 residues. Written as DNA, the CDR3 is TGTGCCAGCAGTTTAAGAAGCTCCTACAATGAGCAGTTCTTC. This translates into CASSLRSSYNEQFF.

The genes are TRBV28 and TRBJ1-3, with unresolved D. CDR3 length: 14 residues. V dropped 8 bases and J dropped 5 bases, with 16 bases sitting between them. Per the germline V gene, CDR1 is MDHEN and CDR2 is SYDVKM. CDR3 sequence reads: CASRDRLKRNTIYF. CDR3 nucleotide sequence: TGTGCCAGCCGCGACCGCCTTAAAAGAAACACCATATATTTT.

The chain couples TRBV11-2 to TRBJ2-7, with D possibly matching TRBD2 (6 bases). Germline values: CDR1 SGHAT, CDR2 FQNNGV. V lost 4 bases to trimming and J lost 6 bases, with 19 bases between them. This CDR3 spans 15 amino acids. The chain's CDR3 is CASSSRLGDTVEQYF. The CDR3 region has the DNA TGTGCCAGCAGCTCCAGACTAGGGGATACAGTCGAGCAGTACTTC.

The rearrangement uses TRBV28 and TRBJ1-5, with a tentative D call TRBD1 (5 bases). The CDR3 is made up of 16 amino acids. Germline CDR1 and CDR2: MDHEN and SYDVKM. V lost 6 bases, J lost 5 bases, and 20 bases lay in between. The CDR3 region is CASRGTDGATYQPQHF. The CDR3, as DNA: TGTGCCAGCAGGGGGACTGATGGGGCCACTTATCAGCCCCAGCATTTT.

The chain's CDR3 is CASSILLGGNGYTF. The CDR3 DNA is TGTGCCAGCAGCATCTTATTGGGGGGGAATGGCTACACCTTC. The chain carries TRBV7-6 and TRBJ1-2; possible D gene TRBD1, 5 bases. Trimming cost V 5 bases and J 6 bases, with 16 bases left between them. This CDR3 has 14 amino acids. Germline V gene lookup returns CDR1 SGHVS and CDR2 FNYEAQ.

The chain is built from TRBV9 and TRBJ2-2; D gene uncertain. The CDR3 loop spans 14 amino acids. Per the germline V gene, CDR1 is SGDLS and CDR2 is YYNGEE. The V and J ends lost 0 bases and 0 bases respectively, with 3 bases between them. The CDR3 protein is CASSVGTNTGELFF. The CDR3, as DNA: TGTGCCAGCAGCGTAGGAACGAACACCGGGGAGCTGTTTTTT.

The V gene is TRBV30, the J gene TRBJ1-2, with D possibly being TRBD1 (5 bases). Germline V gene lookup returns CDR1 GTSNPN and CDR2 SVGIG (reference sequence). This CDR3 has 14 residues. The germline V and J ends were trimmed by 0 bases and 7 bases, with 15 bases remaining between them. This CDR3 is CAWSVGDPVSGYTF. The CDR3 region has the DNA TGTGCCTGGAGTGTAGGGGATCCCGTGAGTGGCTACACCTTC.

The table lists this clone with a count of one. This chain joins TRBV30 and TRBJ2-7; 8 bases fit TRBD1. Germline V gives CDR1 GTSNPN, CDR2 SVGIG (reference sequence). The CDR3 is made up of 13 amino acids. Germline trimming cut 2 bases from V and 3 bases from J; bases unmatched to any gene: 3. CDR3 nucleotide sequence: TGTGCCTGGAGTTCAGGACAGGGCTACGAGCAGTACTTC. Translating it yields CAWSSGQGYEQYF.

The chain combines TRBV28 with TRBJ1-5; tentative D call: TRBD1 (6 bases). Germline CDR1 MDHEN, CDR2 SYDVKM. The CDR3 sequence is 15 residues long. V lost 6 bases and J 1 base, leaving 13 bases between the germline ends. CDR3 protein: CASSPDDRSNQPQHF. The CDR3 DNA reads as TGTGCCAGCAGCCCCGACGACAGGAGCAATCAGCCCCAGCATTTT.

This clone occurred once. The chain couples TRBV28 to TRBJ2-3; TRBD2 agrees at 11 bases. Losses at the gene ends were 6 bases for V and 11 bases for J; bases not matched to a gene: 7. This CDR3 comprises 13 residues. Germline loops: CDR1 MDHEN, CDR2 SYDVKM. CDR3 DNA: TGTGCCAGCAGCAAAGGACTAGCGGGTCGGCAGTATTTT. This sequence encodes CASSKGLAGRQYF.

The genes are TRBV7-9 and TRBJ1-3; unclear D gene. The ends were cut back, 1 base at V and 1 base at J, with 11 bases in the middle. Germline V lookup: CDR1 SEHNR, CDR2 FQNEAQ (reference sequence). The CDR3 contains 16 residues. The CDR3 DNA reads as TGTGCCAGCAGCTTAGGCGAGGGCGCGTCTGGAAACACCATATATTTT. Its protein product is CASSLGEGASGNTIYF. Combining the CDR3 with reference TRBV7-9 and TRBJ1-3 gives the whole variable domain DTGVSQNPRHKITKRGQNVTFRCDPISEHNRLYWYRQTLGQGPEFLTYFQNEAQLEKSRLLSDRFSAERPKGSFSTLEIQRTEQGDSAMYLCASSLGEGASGNTIYFGEGSWLTVV.

The chain combines TRBV6-5 with TRBJ1-2; D is unresolved. The CDR3 has 13 amino acids. V shed 2 bases and J shed 6 bases, with 10 bases lying between them. Germline V lookup: CDR1 MNHEY, CDR2 SVGAGI. CDR3 in amino acids: CASSYQTTHGYTF. CDR3 nucleotides: TGTGCCAGCAGTTACCAAACCACCCATGGCTACACCTTC.

V usage is TRBV4-3 and J usage is TRBJ2-1; D is perhaps TRBD2 (5 bases). CDR3 size: 16 residues. V lost 4 bases and J lost 0, with 13 bases in between. From germline, CDR1 is LGHNA and CDR2 YSLEER. CDR3: CASSPLAGSSYNEQFF. As DNA, the CDR3 is TGCGCCAGCAGCCCCCTCGCGGGCTCCTCCTACAATGAGCAGTTCTTC.

The chain has TRBV4-3 and TRBJ1-3; no firm D call. The V gene's germline CDR1 is LGHNA and CDR2 YSLEER. The length of the CDR3 is 17 residues. V was shortened by 0 bases and J by 4 bases, with 16 bases between the two germline ends. CDR3 in DNA: TGCGCCAGCAGCCAAGATATGTTGGGTCCCAGAGGAAACACCATATATTTT. Its protein product is CASSQDMLGPRGNTIYF.

The chain recombines TRBV5-4 with TRBJ2-2; D is possibly TRBD2 (7 bases). This CDR3 is 16 amino acids long. In germline, CDR1 is SGHNT, CDR2 YYREEE (reference sequence). Deletions cut 1 base from V and 2 bases from J, with 12 bases between. The CDR3 DNA sequence: TGTGCCAGCAGCTTGAGGGGGGGTTCTAACACCGGGGAGCTGTTTTTT. This encodes CASSLRGGSNTGELFF.

The chain uses TRBV6-6 and TRBJ1-4; possibly TRBD1 for D (6 bases). The ends were cut back, 6 bases at V and 0 bases at J, with 14 bases in the middle. The germline gives CDR1 MNHNY, CDR2 SVGAGI (reference sequence). This CDR3 region has 16 residues. Written as DNA, the CDR3 is TGTGCCAGCAGCCAAACGACAGGAGCAACTAATGAAAAACTGTTTTTT. Amino acids: CASSQTTGATNEKLFF.

The chain joins TRBV4-1 to TRBJ1-6; 8 bases agree with TRBD1. Trimming removed 0 bases from V and 4 bases from J; junction bases left unmatched: 2. CDR1 is MGHRA and CDR2 is YSYEKL in the germline V gene. The CDR3 covers 16 residues. CDR3 sequence reads: CASSQETGGYNSPLHF. The CDR3 coding sequence is TGCGCCAGCAGCCAAGAAACAGGGGGATATAATTCACCCCTCCACTTT.

The chain joins TRBV28 to TRBJ1-5; a possible D gene is TRBD1 (6 bases). V gave up 5 bases and J gave up 0 bases, with 23 bases separating them. CDR1 and CDR2 (germline): MDHEN, SYDVKM. CDR3 length: 19 amino acids. For the CDR3, the DNA is TGTGCCAGCAGTCCCTCTGTGGGGGCGCGATTATATAGCAATCAGCCCCAGCATTTT. The encoded protein is CASSPSVGARLYSNQPQHF.

The chain couples TRBV28 to TRBJ1-6; 9 bases are a match to TRBD1. This CDR3 spans 15 amino acids. The V gene's germline CDR1 is MDHEN and CDR2 SYDVKM. The J segment lost 7 bases and the V segment lost 5 bases, leaving 6 bases of the junction unmatched. CDR3 in DNA: TGTGCCAGCAGTCCGCGGACAGGGGACAATTCACCCCTCCACTTT. Protein sequence: CASSPRTGDNSPLHF.

This chain joins TRBV14 and TRBJ2-1; D remains unclear. The germline V gene has CDR1 SGHDN and CDR2 FVKESK. V lost 8 bases and J lost 3, with 14 bases in between. This CDR3 has 14 amino acids. The CDR3 nucleotides are TGTGCCAGCGCCCTAGTTACCAACTACAATGAGCAGTTCTTC. Protein sequence: CASALVTNYNEQFF.